These 29 T cell receptor beta chains were all obtained from the same sample, sequenced in a study of T cell responses to AZD1222 COVID-19 vaccine. TCRdb's copy holds only in-frame clones and misses some; the assay was immunoSEQ multiplex PCR. This table has over 150,000 clones, approximately 90% appearing once. Specimen: peripheral blood, collected on day 0 of AZD1222 vaccination. The receptor set was obtained from an adult in good health.

The gene calls are TRBV28 and TRBJ2-1; 7 nucleotides match TRBD1. Germline loops: CDR1 MDHEN, CDR2 SYDVKM. The V segment lost 8 bases and the J segment 8 bases; nucleotides outside the gene matches: 15. The CDR3 runs to 15 residues. For the CDR3, the DNA is TGTGCCAGCTCTCCCGGGACAGACCTGTCCGATGAGCAGTTCTTC. As protein: CASSPGTDLSDEQFF.

The chain recombines TRBV5-1 with TRBJ1-2, with no clear D. The V end lost 0 bases, the J end lost 4 bases, and 7 bases lay between the germline ends. The CDR3 is made up of 13 amino acids. CDR1 is SGHRS and CDR2 is YFSETQ in the germline V gene. CDR3 residues: CASSLGPSYGYTF. CDR3 bases: TGCGCCAGCAGCTTGGGGCCGAGCTATGGCTACACCTTC.

This clone came up once. This chain connects TRBV6-2 or TRBV6-3 to TRBJ1-3, with D unclear. This CDR3 region has 15 residues. The germline V and J ends were trimmed by 2 bases and 0 bases, with 8 bases remaining between them. Germline CDR1 is MNHEY and CDR2 is SVGEGT. As DNA, the CDR3 is TGTGCCAGCAGTTACGATCGAGGCTCTGGAAACACCATATATTTT. Protein sequence: CASSYDRGSGNTIYF.

The chain carries TRBV4-1 and TRBJ1-1; D not resolved. Germline V lookup: CDR1 MGHRA, CDR2 YSYEKL. This CDR3 spans 16 amino acids. The V end lost 0 bases, the J end lost 1 base, and 12 bases lay between the germline ends. The CDR3 bases are TGCGCCAGCAGCCAAGATAGGTATCCAAAGAACACTGAAGCTTTCTTT. Protein: CASSQDRYPKNTEAFF.

This clone showed up just a few times. The rearrangement uses TRBV9 and TRBJ2-3, with TRBD2 identical over 14 bases. J lost 2 bases, V lost 4 bases, and 12 bases had no gene match. This CDR3 is 19 amino acids long. Germline loops: CDR1 SGDLS, CDR2 YYNGEE. The CDR3 coding sequence is TGTGCCAGCAGCCTCGATAGGCCGGGACTAGCGGGGGTCACAGATACGCAGTATTTT. As protein: CASSLDRPGLAGVTDTQYF.

The V and J genes are TRBV27 and TRBJ2-1; D assignment may be TRBD1 or TRBD2 (6 bases each). Trimming shortened V by 5 bases and J by 1 base, and 9 bases separated the two germline ends. This CDR3 is 14 amino acids long. Germline loops: CDR1 MNHEY, CDR2 SMNVEV (reference sequence). CDR3: CASSRGGSYNEQFF. CDR3 in DNA: TGTGCCAGCAGTCGAGGGGGGTCCTACAATGAGCAGTTCTTC.

The V gene is TRBV4-2, the J gene TRBJ2-1; D is unclear. In germline, CDR1 is LGHNA, CDR2 YNFKEQ. Between the trimmed V and J ends, which lost 2 bases and 10 bases, there was a span of 12 bases. The length of the CDR3 is 13 residues. CDR3 region: CASSQTVLWEQFF. The CDR3 nucleotides are TGTGCCAGCAGCCAAACGGTCTTATGGGAGCAGTTCTTC.

V usage is TRBV10-1 and J usage is TRBJ2-1; D not certain. In germline, CDR1 is WNHNN, CDR2 SYGVQD (reference sequence). CDR3 length: 15 amino acids. Trimming left V 0 bases short and J 3 bases short, with 9 bases between. The CDR3 sequence: CASSESIGNYNEQFF. The DNA of the CDR3 is TGCGCCAGCAGTGAGTCGATAGGGAACTACAATGAGCAGTTCTTC.

The chain has TRBV14 and TRBJ1-2, with D perhaps matching TRBD1 (5 bases). Germline V gene lookup returns CDR1 SGHDN and CDR2 FVKESK. V was shortened by 0 bases and J by 4 bases, with 15 bases between the two germline ends. The CDR3 has 16 residues. The CDR3 sequence: CASSQDGGHPSYGYTF. The CDR3 DNA follows: TGTGCCAGCAGCCAAGATGGCGGACACCCAAGCTATGGCTACACCTTC.

This chain connects TRBV7-8 to TRBJ1-6; 9 positions agree with TRBD1. Trimming removed 5 bases from V and 8 bases from J; junction bases left unmatched: 7. Germline CDR1 SGHVS, CDR2 FQNEAQ. The CDR3 has 15 residues. CDR3 sequence (DNA): TGTGCCAGCAGCCCAACCGACAGGGGGTATTCACCCCTCCACTTT. Residues: CASSPTDRGYSPLHF. Based on the CDR3 plus reference TRBV7-8 and TRBJ1-6, the full variable domain is GAGVSQSPRYKVAKRGQDVALRCDPISGHVSLFWYQQALGQGPEFLTYFQNEAQLDKSGLPSDRFFAERPEGSVSTLKIQRTQQEDSAVYLCASSPTDRGYSPLHFGNGTRLTVT.

V and J are TRBV28 and TRBJ1-2, with a tentative D call TRBD1 (6 bases). V was cut by 5 bases and J by 8 bases, with 15 bases left in between. The CDR3 spans 13 residues. Germline V gene lookup returns CDR1 MDHEN and CDR2 SYDVKM. In DNA form, the CDR3 reads TGTGCCAGCAGTCCTTTGGGGGCTGGGGGCTACACCTTC. Its translation is CASSPLGAGGYTF.

The gene calls are TRBV27 and TRBJ2-7; TRBD1 agrees at 8 bases. Per the germline V gene, CDR1 is MNHEY and CDR2 is SMNVEV (reference sequence). V was clipped by 7 bases and J by 5 bases; unmatched bases: 10. The length of the CDR3 is 14 residues. CDR3 loop: CASTLTGEVHEQYF. The CDR3 nucleotides read TGTGCCAGCACTCTGACAGGGGAGGTCCACGAGCAGTACTTC.

In this sample, this clone turned up once. The rearrangement uses TRBV4-1 and TRBJ2-7; 7 nucleotides align to TRBD2. Germline V gives CDR1 MGHRA, CDR2 YSYEKL. The CDR3 length is 15 residues. Unmatched junction bases numbered 9, after V lost 5 bases and J lost 2 bases. The CDR3 spells CASSTDPGGTYEQYF. The DNA of the CDR3 is TGCGCCAGCAGCACGGACCCGGGGGGTACCTACGAGCAGTACTTC.

This clone was counted once. The rearrangement links TRBV19 to TRBJ1-4; D unresolved. The V end lost 3 bases, the J end lost 0 bases, and 8 bases lay between the germline ends. The CDR3 covers 15 residues. Germline V CDR1 and CDR2: LNHDA, SQIVND (reference sequence). CDR3 sequence reads: CASSIFGATNEKLFF. The CDR3 DNA reads TGTGCCAGTAGTATCTTCGGGGCAACTAATGAAAAACTGTTTTTT.

The rearrangement links TRBV2 to TRBJ1-5; a possible D gene is TRBD1 (6 bases). Trimming removed 5 bases at V and 3 bases at J, with 14 bases between. CDR3 size: 15 residues. CDR1 SNHLY and CDR2 FYNNEI come from the germline V gene. CDR3: CASSKLQGANQPQHF. CDR3 nucleotide sequence: TGTGCCAGCAGTAAGTTACAGGGAGCCAATCAGCCCCAGCATTTT.

This chain links TRBV28 with TRBJ2-7; 8 bases are a match to TRBD1. CDR3 length equals 14 residues. V lost 5 bases to trimming and J lost 7 bases; unmatched junction nucleotides: 10. Germline V lookup: CDR1 MDHEN, CDR2 SYDVKM. CDR3: CASSTRTGKIEQYF. The CDR3, as DNA: TGTGCCAGCAGTACGAGGACAGGGAAAATAGAGCAGTACTTC. The variable domain in full, with the rest retrieved from reference TRBV28 and TRBJ2-7, is DVKVTQSSRYLVKRTGEKVFLECVQDMDHENMFWYRQDPGLGLRLIYFSYDVKMKEKGDIPEGYSVSREKKERFSLILESASTNQTSMYLCASSTRTGKIEQYFGPGTRLTVT.

The V call is TRBV27, the J call TRBJ2-7, with D perhaps matching TRBD2 (6 bases). From germline, CDR1 is MNHEY and CDR2 SMNVEV (reference sequence). The V and J ends lost 8 bases and 3 bases respectively, with 14 bases between them. CDR3 size: 13 residues. The CDR3 DNA follows: TGTGCCAGCGGCCGGGACTTCTACTACGAGCAGTACTTC. As protein: CASGRDFYYEQYF.

The rearrangement links TRBV11-3 to TRBJ2-7, with D hard to call. V was clipped by 2 bases and J by 1 base, with 9 bases between them. Germline V gene sequence: CDR1 SGHNT, CDR2 YENEEA. There are 14 residues in the CDR3. The CDR3 DNA sequence: TGTGCCAGCAGCTTATCCCTGAGATCCTACGAGCAGTACTTC. Translating it yields CASSLSLRSYEQYF. The full variable domain, its missing parts supplied by reference TRBV11-3 and TRBJ2-7, is EAGVVQSPRYKIIEKKQPVAFWCNPISGHNTLYWYLQNLGQGPELLIRYENEEAVDDSQLPKDRFSAERLKGVDSTLKIQPAELGDSAVYLCASSLSLRSYEQYFGPGTRLTVT.

The chain has TRBV19 and TRBJ1-2; D unresolved. Trimming took off 3 bases at V and 2 bases at J, with 13 bases between the two ends. Germline loops: CDR1 LNHDA, CDR2 SQIVND (reference sequence). This CDR3 region has 15 residues. The chain's CDR3 is CASSIYFVSNYGYTF. CDR3 DNA sequence: TGTGCCAGTAGTATCTATTTCGTCTCCAACTATGGCTACACCTTC.

The V call is TRBV4-3, the J call TRBJ2-7, with D hard to call. Germline V lookup: CDR1 LGHNA, CDR2 YSLEER. There are 13 residues in the CDR3. Trimming shortened V by 0 bases and J by 4 bases, and 7 bases separated the two germline ends. CDR3 sequence (DNA): TGCGCCAGCAGCCAAGATTTCGGTTACGAGCAGTACTTC. It codes for CASSQDFGYEQYF.

V is TRBV12-3 or TRBV12-4 and J is TRBJ2-1; TRBD2 aligns across 8 bases. This CDR3 region has 13 residues. The trim removed 7 bases at V and 7 bases at J, leaving 6 bases unmatched. The CDR3 reads CASTGGGLNEQFF. The CDR3 region has the DNA TGTGCCAGCACCGGGGGGGGGCTGAATGAGCAGTTCTTC.

The chain joins TRBV19 to TRBJ2-7; 8 nucleotides agree with TRBD1. CDR1 is LNHDA and CDR2 is SQIVND in the germline V gene (reference sequence). V was clipped by 5 bases and J by 3 bases; unmatched bases: 6. The CDR3 consists of 14 residues. CDR3 coding DNA: TGTGCCAGTAGTGCGACAGGGGTAATCTACGAGCAGTACTTC. The encoded protein is CASSATGVIYEQYF.

This clone was observed a single time. CDR3 sequence (DNA): TGTGCCACCAGCGCGGGACAGGGGATGAACACTGAAGCTTTCTTT. Its protein product is CATSAGQGMNTEAFF. The chain recombines TRBV15 with TRBJ1-1; 10 bases are a match to TRBD1. The CDR3 is 15 residues long. Per germline, CDR1 LNHNV and CDR2 YYDKDF (reference sequence). The V gene end was trimmed by 5 bases and the J gene end by 0 bases; junction bases not matched to a gene: 3.

V gene TRBV7-2 combines with J gene TRBJ2-1; no reliable D call. CDR1 and CDR2 (germline): SGHTA, FQGNSA. Trimming shortened V by 4 bases and J by 9 bases, and 10 bases separated the two germline ends. This CDR3 spans 12 amino acids. In DNA, the CDR3 is TGTGCCAGCAGCTCAGACCGGCTTGAGCAGTTCTTC. Its translation: CASSSDRLEQFF.

The J gene is TRBJ2-3, the V gene TRBV28, with 10 bases matching TRBD1. Germline V gene sequence: CDR1 MDHEN, CDR2 SYDVKM. V trimming: 5 bases; J trimming: 3 bases; junction bases outside the gene matches: 8. The CDR3 runs to 16 residues. CDR3 in amino acids: CASSLRDRGKTDTQYF. CDR3 nucleotide sequence: TGTGCCAGCAGTCTCCGGGACAGGGGTAAGACAGATACGCAGTATTTT.

V and J are TRBV28 and TRBJ2-1; possible D gene TRBD2, 5 bases. This CDR3 is built from 15 residues. V was pared by 6 bases and J by 2 bases, with 14 bases between. Germline assignment: CDR1 MDHEN and CDR2 SYDVKM. The DNA for the CDR3 is TGTGCCAGCAGGAAAGCAGGAGCGGCCTACAATGAGCAGTTCTTC. It encodes CASRKAGAAYNEQFF. Using reference TRBV28 and TRBJ2-1 for the parts outside the CDR3, the full variable domain is DVKVTQSSRYLVKRTGEKVFLECVQDMDHENMFWYRQDPGLGLRLIYFSYDVKMKEKGDIPEGYSVSREKKERFSLILESASTNQTSMYLCASRKAGAAYNEQFFGPGTRLTVL.

This clone has just a few counts. V gene TRBV11-3 combines with J gene TRBJ1-4; D is uncertain. Trimming removed 4 bases from V and 7 bases from J, with 4 bases in between. Germline V gene data show CDR1 as SGHNT and CDR2 as YENEEA. The CDR3 contains 11 residues. CDR3 bases: TGTGCCAGCAGCTCTCGTGAAAAACTGTTTTTT. Translated, it gives CASSSREKLFF.

The J gene is TRBJ1-1, the V gene TRBV30; D is unclear. The CDR3 covers 15 residues. CDR1 GTSNPN and CDR2 SVGIG come from the germline V gene (reference sequence). V was clipped by 4 bases and J by 5 bases, with 20 bases between them. CDR3 sequence reads: CAWKRVRGARTEAFF. CDR3 bases: TGTGCCTGGAAACGGGTTCGGGGAGCAAGGACTGAAGCTTTCTTT.

The genes are TRBV11-2 and TRBJ2-7; D tentatively reads TRBD1 or TRBD2 (6 bases each). This CDR3 is 14 amino acids long. Germline CDR1 reads SGHAT; CDR2 reads FQNNGV. Between the trimmed V and J ends, which lost 2 bases and 4 bases, there was a span of 12 bases. CDR3 sequence: CASSLNVGGYEQYF. The CDR3, as DNA: TGTGCCAGCAGCTTAAATGTAGGGGGGTACGAGCAGTACTTC. The full variable domain, in which reference TRBV11-2 and TRBJ2-7 provide the parts outside the CDR3, is EAGVAQSPRYKIIEKRQSVAFWCNPISGHATLYWYQQILGQGPKLLIQFQNNGVVDDSQLPKDRFSAERLKGVDSTLKIQPAKLEDSAVYLCASSLNVGGYEQYFGPGTRLTVT.